This T cell receptor (beta chain) was sequenced during a study of blood T cell repertoires in COVID-19. Study background: Spain, Italy and the United States supplied samples that represented acute and convalescent COVID-19. In each case, the material was cDNA or gDNA derived from T cells, B-cell-depleted T cells, or PBMCs.

In the study's own analysis: Estimation of nucleated cell counts was performed using reference gene primer amplification. TCRdb keeps only in-frame clones here, not all; method: immunoSEQ multiplex PCR. The D gene and trimming were derived from the DNA, and the V and J assignments and clone size from that table. The data show about 200,000 clones, with roughly 90% seen just once and approximately 8.2% held by the top ten. The germline V gene has CDR1 SGHDT and CDR2 YYEEEE. Trimming shortened V by 4 bases and J by 4 bases, and 14 bases separated the two germline ends. The CDR3 extends over 14 amino acids. This study enrolled people aged roughly 18 to 89 from 24 US geographic areas.

Sample: PBMCs or T cells enriched from blood (not recorded which). This TCR derives from a woman between 18 and 30 years old who had recovered from COVID-19. The chain carries TRBV5-6 and TRBJ2-5, with a tentative D call TRBD2 (7 bases). The CDR3 protein is CASSPAGGLETQYF. The DNA for the CDR3 is TGTGCCAGCAGCCCGGCCGGGGGGCTAGAGACCCAGTACTTC.